This TCR beta chain emerged from a study of blood T cells in healthy people across ages (dated by TCRdb to between 2015 and 2016). Regarding the research as a whole: In model experiments, template switching captured about one uniquely barcoded TCR beta cDNA molecule for every two T cells. To avoid experimental bias, donors of different ages were distributed randomly across sequencing lanes. Four age groups were formed from the donors: young (average roughly 15 years), middle-aged (approximately 39), aged (more than 55) and long-lived (roughly 88). Age-related changes in TCR beta repertoire diversity were measured in the study by deep sequencing normalized with unique cDNA molecular identifiers. The study analyzed two additional independent replicas of 1 million unique cDNA reads from the same blood draw for two donors, one aged 18 to 30 and one aged 80 or older.

Systemically healthy Caucasian individuals from Russia, 35 to 40 in total and aged about 6 to 90 years, were included as donors. Each donor gave around 9.8 milliliters of peripheral blood, collected into EDTA-treated Vacutainer tubes. Ficoll-Paque density-gradient centrifugation was used to isolate PBMCs, with at least 7 million obtained per sample. Trizol reagent was used to extract total RNA from PBMCs, with at least 6 micrograms per sample. For every donor, an aliquot of PBMCs went through flow cytometry to measure the percentages of naive CD45RAhigh/CD27high T cells. About this clonotype itself: Its specific antigen is unknown. No much larger clone exists at a distance of one base, and base qualities are not known.

The library was generated by 5' RACE. The run used an Illumina HiSeq 2500. The second PCR ran for roughly 7 to 12 cycles and used a J-beta primer mix along with a sample-barcoded 5' primer. A template-switch 5' adaptor carrying 12 random nucleotides introduced a unique molecular identifier onto each TCR beta cDNA molecule. At least 3 million CDR3-containing paired-end reads were obtained from each sample. The Mint cDNA synthesis kit, primed by a TRBC-specific oligonucleotide, was used to synthesize first-strand cDNA from all RNA. Following uracil-DNA glycosylase treatment, a first 18-cycle PCR with universal primers M1SS and BC2_uni_R was performed on all cDNA. As for the original processing: Each sample was normalized by randomly selecting 1 million high-quality reads, each carrying a distinct molecular identifier. Instead of being binned into consensus sequences, reads that shared molecular identifiers were thrown out. CDR3 identification, clonotype clustering and error correction used MiTCR with a Q25 quality threshold and the strictest error-elimination algorithm. Lower-bound total TCR beta diversity was estimated with a nonparametric unseen species model using Euler transformation. TCRdb itself trimmed the public reads at Q25 with fastp, ran MiXCR and retained productive beta chains. Rows are combined by CDR3 protein, so each entry shows the most common genes and DNA. The V and J calls reflect TCRdb's pipeline rather than the authors' work. For this sample there are about 1.6 million distinct CDR3 sequences; 30% to 35% appear just once. The top ten constitute approximately 10% of the sample.

Taken from cysteine to phenylalanine, the CDR3 has 16 residues. Just the 48-base CDR3 DNA is kept, in frame starting at base 1. Trimming costs V 3 bases and J 8 bases, and their ends lie 20 bases apart. The CDR1 and CDR2 encoded by the germline V gene (reference sequence) are DFQATT and SNEGSKA. Findings and caveats that apply to the study as a whole: The long-lived group showed more naive CD4+ T cells, fewer expanded clones and increased TCR diversity than the aged group, suggesting age selection. As age increased, observed TCR beta diversity per million T cells dropped in a roughly linear way, and a significant reduction was already evident by age 40. Observed TCR beta diversity correlated strongly with the percentage of naive T cells measured by flow cytometry. The CMV infection status of donors was not known, potentially confounding age-related changes in expanded clonotypes. Total diversity estimates from one million sequenced T cells were considered lower bounds and underestimates. Conclusive comparison of naive and antigen-experienced compartments was prevented by the profiling of bulk unsorted PBMCs.

Specimen: blood. This sequence originates from a woman under 40 in good health. The chain employs TRBV20-1 and TRBJ2-6, and perhaps TRBD1 as D gene, on 6 matching bases. In nucleotide form, the sequence is TGCAGTGCTAGTCTTGGGGGCGAGTCAGGGACCAACGTCCTGACTTTC. This is translated as CSASLGGESGTNVLTF.